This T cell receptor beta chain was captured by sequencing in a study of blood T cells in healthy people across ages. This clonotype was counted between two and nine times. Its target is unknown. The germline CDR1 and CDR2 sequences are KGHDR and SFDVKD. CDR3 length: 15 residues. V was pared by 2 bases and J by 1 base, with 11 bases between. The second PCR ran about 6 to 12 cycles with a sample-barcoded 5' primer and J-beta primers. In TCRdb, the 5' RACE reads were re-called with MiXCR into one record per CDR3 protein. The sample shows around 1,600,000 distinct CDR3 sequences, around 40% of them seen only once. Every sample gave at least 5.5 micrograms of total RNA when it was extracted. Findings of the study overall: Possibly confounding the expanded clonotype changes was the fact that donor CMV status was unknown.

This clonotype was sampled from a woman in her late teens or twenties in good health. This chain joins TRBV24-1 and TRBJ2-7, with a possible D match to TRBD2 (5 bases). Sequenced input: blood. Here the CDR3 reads CATSDSSSGSYEQYF. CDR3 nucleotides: TGTGCCACCAGTGATTCTTCCAGCGGATCCTACGAGCAGTACTTC.